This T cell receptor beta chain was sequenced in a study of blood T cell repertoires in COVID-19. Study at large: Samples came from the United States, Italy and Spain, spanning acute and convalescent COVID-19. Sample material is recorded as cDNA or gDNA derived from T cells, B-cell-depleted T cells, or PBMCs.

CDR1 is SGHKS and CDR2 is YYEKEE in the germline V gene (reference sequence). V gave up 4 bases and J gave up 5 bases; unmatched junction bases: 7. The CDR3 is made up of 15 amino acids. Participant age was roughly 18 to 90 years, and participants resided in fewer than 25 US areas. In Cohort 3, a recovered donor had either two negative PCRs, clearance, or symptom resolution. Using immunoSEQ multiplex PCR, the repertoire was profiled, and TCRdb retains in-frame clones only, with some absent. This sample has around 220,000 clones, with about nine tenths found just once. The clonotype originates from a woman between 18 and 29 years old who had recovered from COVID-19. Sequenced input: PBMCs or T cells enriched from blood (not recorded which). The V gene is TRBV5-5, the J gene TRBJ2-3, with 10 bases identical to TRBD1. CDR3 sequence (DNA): TGTGCCAGCAGCCAGGCCGGACAGGGGGGAGATACGCAGTATTTT. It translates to CASSQAGQGGDTQYF. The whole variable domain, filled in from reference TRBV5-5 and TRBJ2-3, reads DAGVTQSPTHLIKTRGQQVTLRCSPISGHKSVSWYQQVLGQGPQFIFQYYEKEERGRGNFPDRFSARQFPNYSSELNVNALLLGDSALYLCASSQAGQGGDTQYFGPGTRLTVL.